Shown below are 22 T cell receptor beta chains from a single sample sequenced in a study of blood T cell repertoires in COVID-19. Measured with immunoSEQ multiplex PCR; TCRdb has only the in-frame clones, and not every one. The sample shows 250,000 to 300,000 clones, around 86% of them seen only once. The material sequenced was peripheral blood. The receptors were gathered from a woman aged 25 to 39 with active or convalescent COVID-19.

This clone was seen only once. The rearrangement uses TRBV7-2 and TRBJ1-6; D is ambiguous. Germline V lookup: CDR1 SGHTA, CDR2 FQGNSA. Trimming left V 5 bases short and J 8 bases short, with 16 bases between. This CDR3 region has 15 residues. The CDR3 region is CASSTRRLFHSPLHF. The CDR3 coding sequence is TGTGCCAGCAGCACCCGCCGGTTATTTCATTCACCCCTCCACTTT.

This chain connects TRBV20-1 to TRBJ2-4; 9 bases map to TRBD2. The germline V gene has CDR1 DFQATT and CDR2 SNEGSKA (reference sequence). The V gene end was trimmed by 3 bases and the J gene end by 1 base; junction bases not matched to a gene: 4. The CDR3 spans 15 residues. The CDR3 DNA reads TGCAGTGCTAGTAGAAGCGGGAGGGCCAAAAACATTCAGTACTTC. It yields the protein CSASRSGRAKNIQYF.

The V and J genes are TRBV12-3 or TRBV12-4 and TRBJ1-2; D gene uncertain. The V end lost 7 bases, the J end lost 2 bases, and 11 bases lay between the germline ends. The CDR3 runs to 13 residues. The CDR3 is CASKAEGNYGYTF. CDR3 DNA sequence: TGTGCCAGCAAGGCGGAGGGCAACTATGGCTACACCTTC.

The rearrangement joins TRBV18 to TRBJ1-1; 7 bases are shared with TRBD1. This CDR3 has 14 amino acids. Germline V gene sequence: CDR1 KGHSH, CDR2 LQKENI. Germline trimming cut 3 bases from V and 5 bases from J; bases unmatched to any gene: 6. The CDR3 loop is CASSPPGQRTEAFF. The CDR3 DNA reads TGTGCCAGCTCACCCCCGGGACAGCGGACTGAAGCTTTCTTT.

The CDR3 DNA follows: TGTGACAGCCCTCTACCTGGAAACACCATATATTTT. Residues: CDSPLPGNTIYF. The chain joins TRBV21-1 to TRBJ1-3. TRBV21-1 is shown as a pseudogene. CDR3 length: 12 amino acids.

This chain uses TRBV5-3 with TRBJ1-5; D is possibly TRBD1 (5 bases). Being an ORF, TRBV5-3 has a function that is uncertain. Trimming took off 2 bases at V and 1 base at J, with 16 bases between the two ends. This CDR3 spans 17 amino acids. Written as DNA, the CDR3 is TGTGCCAGAAGCTTCCATTCCCGGGGGAGGAGCAATCAGCCCCAGCATTTT. Translation gives CARSFHSRGRSNQPQHF.

The CDR3 region has the DNA TGTGCCAGCAGCTTAGCCCCTCGGAGCGGGGGGGCCTACGAGCAGTACTTC. The encoded protein is CASSLAPRSGGAYEQYF. The rearrangement joins TRBV7-2 to TRBJ2-7; 10 bases match TRBD2. Trimming took 0 bases from V and 2 from J; bases not matched to a gene: 7. The V gene's germline CDR1 is SGHTA and CDR2 FQGNSA. The CDR3 contains 17 residues. The entire variable domain, with the rest obtained from reference TRBV7-2 and TRBJ2-7, is as follows: GAGVSQSPSNKVTEKGKDVELRCDPISGHTALYWYRQSLGQGLEFLIYFQGNSAPDKSGLPSDRFSAERTGGSVSTLTIQRTQQEDSAVYLCASSLAPRSGGAYEQYFGPGTRLTVT.

J is TRBJ1-2 and V is TRBV7-2, with D possibly TRBD1 on 6 matching bases. The CDR3 is 13 amino acids. V dropped 5 bases and J dropped 2 bases, with 9 bases sitting between them. The germline V gene encodes CDR1 SGHTA and CDR2 FQGNSA. The CDR3 coding sequence is TGTGCCAGCAGCCCCCAGGGGAACTATGGCTACACCTTC. It yields the protein CASSPQGNYGYTF.

This clone was seen only once. Relative to the germline gene, one junction end is altered; a read error may explain this. V gene TRBV5-4 combines with J gene TRBJ1-2, with 8 bases aligning to TRBD1. From germline, CDR1 is SGHNT and CDR2 YYREEE (reference sequence). This CDR3 has 14 residues. CDR3 sequence: CASSSQGDNSGYTF. DNA of the CDR3: TGTGCCAGCAGCTCACAGGGGGATAACTCTGGCTACACCTTC.

This clone was detected once. The chain carries TRBV7-6 and TRBJ2-7; 8 nucleotides line up with TRBD2. The germline CDR1 and CDR2 sequences are SGHVS and FNYEAQ. CDR3 length: 15 amino acids. After removal of 0 bases from V and 0 bases from J, the junction contained 1 base not matched to a gene. CDR3 bases: TGTGCCAGCAGCTTAGCCGCGGGGGGCTCCTACGAGCAGTACTTC. Amino acids: CASSLAAGGSYEQYF.

The V gene is TRBV19, the J gene TRBJ1-3; tentatively, D is TRBD1 (5 bases). Germline CDR1 is LNHDA and CDR2 is SQIVND (reference sequence). Trimming took 3 bases from V and 4 from J, leaving 13 bases between them. The CDR3 consists of 15 residues. CDR3 loop: CASSIRAQRGNTIYF. As DNA, the CDR3 is TGTGCCAGTAGTATCAGGGCCCAGAGGGGAAACACCATATATTTT.

The chain carries TRBV6-6 and TRBJ1-5; the D gene is possibly TRBD1 (6 bases). Germline loops: CDR1 MNHNY, CDR2 SVGAGI (reference sequence). The germline V and J ends were trimmed by 6 bases and 5 bases, with 14 bases remaining between them. The length of the CDR3 is 14 residues. CDR3 sequence (DNA): TGTGCCAGCAGACCTCAACAGGGATATCAGCCCCAGCATTTT. This sequence encodes CASRPQQGYQPQHF.

In this sample, this clone turned up once. This chain uses TRBV13 with TRBJ1-5; the D is unclear. CDR1 PRHDT and CDR2 FYEKMQ come from the germline V gene (reference sequence). V was clipped by 5 bases and J by 9 bases, with 11 bases between them. The CDR3 is 12 residues long. CDR3: CASSHGSRPQHF. The DNA of the CDR3 is TGTGCCAGCAGCCACGGGAGCAGGCCCCAGCATTTT.

This chain connects TRBV28 to TRBJ2-1; weak D call: TRBD1 (6 bases). Per germline, CDR1 MDHEN and CDR2 SYDVKM. The V gene lost 5 bases and the J gene lost 4 bases, with 15 bases spanning the gap. The length of the CDR3 is 15 residues. The CDR3 region is CASSRGEGEYNEQFF. DNA for the CDR3: TGTGCCAGCAGTCGGGGCGAGGGGGAATACAATGAGCAGTTCTTC.

The gene calls are TRBV4-3 and TRBJ2-3; D possibly corresponds to TRBD2 (6 bases). In germline, CDR1 is LGHNA, CDR2 YSLEER. This CDR3 region has 15 residues. With 0 bases removed from V and 6 bases from J, the gap between germline ends came to 13 bases. CDR3 loop: CASSQDEAGRDTQYF. The CDR3 bases are TGCGCCAGCAGCCAAGATGAGGCGGGAAGGGATACGCAGTATTTT.

This chain uses TRBV27 with TRBJ2-7, with 8 bases identical to TRBD1. This CDR3 has 14 amino acids. CDR1 is MNHEY and CDR2 is SMNVEV in the germline V gene (reference sequence). V was pared by 5 bases and J by 3 bases, with 6 bases of the junction left unmatched. The CDR3 bases are TGTGCCAGCAGTCCTTCAACAGGGGGCTACGAGCAGTACTTC. Protein: CASSPSTGGYEQYF.

The chain carries TRBV7-2 and TRBJ2-7, with 9 bases lining up with TRBD1. Germline loops: CDR1 SGHTA, CDR2 FQGNSA. The V gene end was trimmed by 5 bases and the J gene end by 2 bases; junction bases not matched to a gene: 7. The CDR3 totals 15 residues. CDR3 in amino acids: CASSASRDRAYEQYF. The DNA of the CDR3 is TGTGCCAGCAGCGCCAGCCGGGACAGGGCCTACGAGCAGTACTTC.

This clone has a single count. The CDR3 nucleotides read TGCGCCAGCAGTGAGTCGAGGAGCATCACCAATGAGCAGTTCTTC. As protein: CASSESRSITNEQFF. The rearrangement uses TRBV10-2 and TRBJ2-1, with D unresolved. CDR1 WSHSY and CDR2 SAAADI come from the germline V gene. The V end lost 0 bases, the J end lost 6 bases, and 12 bases lay between the germline ends. This CDR3 region has 15 residues.

This clone was observed once. The J gene is TRBJ1-4, the V gene TRBV27, with TRBD1 matching 8 bases. Per germline, CDR1 MNHEY and CDR2 SMNVEV (reference sequence). V gave up 3 bases and J gave up 5 bases; unmatched junction bases: 5. CDR3 length: 15 residues. The CDR3 DNA reads TGTGCCAGCAGTTTGCGCAGGGGGCCGAATGAAAAACTGTTTTTT. Its protein is CASSLRRGPNEKLFF. Complete variable domain (other parts from reference TRBV27 and TRBJ1-4): EAQVTQNPRYLITVTGKKLTVTCSQNMNHEYMSWYRQDPGLGLRQIYYSMNVEVTDKGDVPEGYKVSRKEKRNFPLILESPSPNQTSLYFCASSLRRGPNEKLFFGSGTQLSVL.

This clone is a singleton in its sample. The chain combines TRBV4-3 with TRBJ1-4; D uncertain. V lost 0 bases, J lost 8 bases, and 7 bases lay in between. Germline V gene data show CDR1 as LGHNA and CDR2 as YSLEER. The CDR3 consists of 13 residues. The CDR3 region has the DNA TGCGCCAGCAGCCAAGAACGGGGAGAAAAACTGTTTTTT. Amino acids: CASSQERGEKLFF.

The rearrangement uses TRBV7-2 and TRBJ2-7; 12 nucleotides match TRBD2. Losses at the gene ends were 2 bases for V and 2 bases for J; bases not matched to a gene: 7. Germline CDR1 SGHTA, CDR2 FQGNSA. The CDR3 runs to 17 residues. CDR3 in amino acids: CASSLSAPSGGAYEQYF. CDR3 sequence (DNA): TGTGCCAGCAGCTTATCAGCCCCTAGCGGGGGGGCCTACGAGCAGTACTTC.

The V gene is TRBV7-9, the J gene TRBJ1-2; TRBD1 matches at 7 bases. CDR1 SEHNR and CDR2 FQNEAQ come from the germline V gene (reference sequence). The junction had 7 bases not matched to a gene; V was cut back by 6 bases and J by 6 bases. The CDR3 spans 13 residues. The CDR3 sequence: CASSLLQGDGYTF. The CDR3 bases are TGTGCCAGCAGTTTACTTCAGGGGGATGGCTACACCTTC.